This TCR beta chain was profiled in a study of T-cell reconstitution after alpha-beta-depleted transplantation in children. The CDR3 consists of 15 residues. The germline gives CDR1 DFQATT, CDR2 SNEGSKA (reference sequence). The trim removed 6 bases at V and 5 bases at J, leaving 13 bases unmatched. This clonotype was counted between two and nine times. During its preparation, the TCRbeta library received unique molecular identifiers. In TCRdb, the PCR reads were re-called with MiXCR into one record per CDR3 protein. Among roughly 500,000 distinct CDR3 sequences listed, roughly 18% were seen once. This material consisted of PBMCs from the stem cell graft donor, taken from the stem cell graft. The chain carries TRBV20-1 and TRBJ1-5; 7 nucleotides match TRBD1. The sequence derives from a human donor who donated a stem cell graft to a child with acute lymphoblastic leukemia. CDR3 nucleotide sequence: TGCAGTGCGACCAACACAGGGGAGGGAGATCAGCCCCAGCATTTT. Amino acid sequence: CSATNTGEGDQPQHF.